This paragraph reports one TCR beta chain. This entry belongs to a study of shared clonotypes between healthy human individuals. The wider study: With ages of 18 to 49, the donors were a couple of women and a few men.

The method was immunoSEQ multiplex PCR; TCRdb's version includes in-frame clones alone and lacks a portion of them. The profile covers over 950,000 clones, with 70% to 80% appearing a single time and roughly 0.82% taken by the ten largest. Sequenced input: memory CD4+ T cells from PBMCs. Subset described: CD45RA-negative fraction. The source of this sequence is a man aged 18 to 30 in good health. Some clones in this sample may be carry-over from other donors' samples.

In DNA, the CDR3 is TGTGCCAGCAGCCAGGACGAGGATAATGAAAAACTGTTTTTT. Protein sequence: CASSQDEDNEKLFF. The rearrangement joins TRBV27 to TRBJ1-4; D is ambiguous. Trimming cost V 6 bases and J 4 bases, with 12 bases left between them. Germline loops: CDR1 MNHEY, CDR2 SMNVEV (reference sequence). CDR3 length equals 14 residues.